Here is one TCR beta chain with its context. Antigen: not known. This entry comes from a study of vaccination and CD4 T cells after COVID-19. Overall study context: With a range of 35 to 161, the median interval from diagnosis to drawing post-COVID samples was approximately 100 days.

The Oncomine TCR Beta short-read assay sequenced DNA from cultured CD4+ T cells. Investigators isolated genomic DNA from cultured CD4+ T cells. TCRdb re-analysed the PCR reads in MiXCR, keeping a single row per CDR3 protein. Of approximately 9,700 distinct CDR3 sequences in the sample, about 32% were seen once. Treatment here: roughly 10-day PBMC culture with coronavirus spike peptide pools or control peptides (ViraFEST assay). According to the study, CD4+ T cells from the unexposed donor were gathered ahead of the COVID-19 pandemic (2011-2018). ViraFEST enlarged antigen-specific T cell populations with peptide pools and afterwards sequenced TCRs. Looked up from germline, CDR1 is DFQATT and CDR2 is SNEGSKA (reference sequence). The CDR3 extends over 13 amino acids. V dropped 0 bases and J dropped 3 bases, with 9 bases sitting between them.

This rearrangement joins TRBV20-1 to TRBJ2-7; the D is unclear. What was sequenced was CD4+ T cells from blood, cultured in vitro. The sequence derives from a human donor in good health. CDR3 loop: CSARDRSGYEQYF. The CDR3 DNA reads as TGCAGTGCTAGAGATCGAAGTGGCTACGAGCAGTACTTC.